This TCR beta chain was recovered during a study of blood T cell repertoires in COVID-19. Study as a whole: In each case, the material was cDNA or gDNA derived from T cells, B-cell-depleted T cells, or PBMCs.

TCRdb's table, derived via immunoSEQ multiplex PCR, lists solely in-frame clones and lacks some. The table shows more than 100,000 clones, with 84% occurring only once. Deletions cut 6 bases from V and 0 bases from J, with 27 bases between. The germline CDR1 and CDR2 sequences are MDHEN and SYDVKM. The CDR3 extends over 20 amino acids. The sample consisted of peripheral blood. This sequence originates from a human donor in a cohort sampled during active or convalescent COVID-19. The chain employs TRBV28 and TRBJ1-3; D gene unclear. CDR3 residues: CASSPNRGWPTSYSGNTIYF. The CDR3 DNA reads as TGTGCCAGCAGCCCCAACCGCGGGTGGCCAACATCCTACTCTGGAAACACCATATATTTT. Full variable domain (rest looked up from reference TRBV28 and TRBJ1-3): DVKVTQSSRYLVKRTGEKVFLECVQDMDHENMFWYRQDPGLGLRLIYFSYDVKMKEKGDIPEGYSVSREKKERFSLILESASTNQTSMYLCASSPNRGWPTSYSGNTIYFGEGSWLTVV.